The T cell receptor beta chain described here comes from a study of TIL therapy for anti-PD-1-resistant metastatic lung cancer. Turning to the study itself: Tumors were harvested before any PD-1/PD-L1 blockade. Patients had a median age of about 50 years (range about 38-85). Whole-study findings and limits: This highly selected cohort may not generalize to typical lung cancer patients.

Time point described: pre-treatment sample, taken before nivolumab and TIL therapy. The libraries were made with immunoSEQ v3. The method was immunoSEQ multiplex PCR; TCRdb's version includes in-frame clones alone and lacks a portion of them. The sample lists 50,000 to 60,000 clones, over 75% occurring once. This clone was observed a single time. Its antigen is still unknown. The J segment lost 2 bases and the V segment lost 1 base, leaving 1 base of the junction unmatched. The CDR3 consists of 14 residues. CDR1 and CDR2 from the germline V gene are SGDLS and YYNGEE. This chain links TRBV9 with TRBJ2-3, with 7 nucleotides matching TRBD2. The receptor was isolated from a person between 30 and 80 years old with non-small cell lung cancer. The sequencing here drew on blood, taken at baseline. The CDR3: CASSVLAATDTQYF. In nucleotides, the CDR3 is TGTGCCAGCAGCGTACTAGCGGCCACAGATACGCAGTATTTT.